Listed below are T cell receptor beta chains from one sample, sequenced in a study of Ad26.COV2.S vaccination and SARS-CoV-2 variants. Assay used: immunoSEQ multiplex PCR; TCRdb lists only in-frame clones, some missing. Among approximately 300,000 clones listed, about 86% were seen once. Sequencing was performed on peripheral blood, taken in a trial of Ad26.COV2.S vaccine versus placebo. These receptors were taken from a person aged 18-65 years who received the Ad26.COV2.S COVID-19 vaccine or a placebo. The CDR3 runs from the conserved cysteine through the conserved F or W. The D gene is left open where the match is weak. Some rows mark clone size as missing; the rest say once, few, many or name a class of expanded clone.

- - TRBJ1-2 TRBV4-1 CASSQDPGPYGYTF TGCGCCAGCAGCCAAGACCCGGGACCTTATGGCTACACCTTC
TRBD2 - TRBJ2-1 TRBV4-3 CASSLAGGSSYNEQFF TGCGCCAGCAGCCTAGCGGGGGGGAGCTCCTACAATGAGCAGTTCTTC
- - TRBJ1-5 TRBV7-8 CASSRYSNQPQHF TGTGCCAGCAGCCGATATAGCAATCAGCCCCAGCATTTT
- few TRBJ1-5 TRBV4-3 CASSQDAGIGRYSNQPQHF TGCGCCAGCAGCCAAGATGCAGGGATTGGACGTTATAGCAATCAGCCCCAGCATTTT
- - TRBJ1-2 TRBV12-3/TRBV12-4 CASSTFRGYGYTF TGTGCCAGCAGCACTTTCCGGGGCTATGGCTACACCTTC
- - TRBJ2-5 TRBV7-9 CASSLTGTEETQYF TGTGCCAGCAGCTTAACAGGGACCGAAGAGACCCAGTACTTC
- - TRBJ1-1 TRBV19 CASTPFDGRGNTEAFF TGTGCCAGTACCCCATTTGACGGCAGGGGGAACACTGAAGCTTTCTTT
- - TRBJ1-1 TRBV19 CASSLRGLNTEAFF TGTGCCAGTAGTCTAAGGGGGTTGAACACTGAAGCTTTCTTT
- - TRBJ2-1 TRBV2 CASSIQRTYNEQFF TGTGCCAGCAGTATCCAGCGAACCTACAATGAGCAGTTCTTC
- - TRBJ1-5 TRBV5-6 CASSLGQRYQPQHF TGTGCCAGCAGCTTGGGACAGAGGTATCAGCCCCAGCATTTT
TRBD1 - TRBJ2-3 TRBV4-2 CASSGEPGQAADTQYF TGTGCCAGCAGCGGAGAGCCCGGACAGGCAGCAGATACGCAGTATTTT
- - TRBJ2-7 TRBV27 CASSPRTGDREYF TGTGCCAGCAGTCCCCGGACGGGTGATCGGGAGTACTTC
TRBD1 - TRBJ1-4 TRBV4-3 CASSQIGQGSEKLFF TGCGCCAGCAGCCAGATCGGACAGGGGAGCGAAAAACTGTTTTTT
- - TRBJ2-7 TRBV20-1 CSAPDPYEQYF TGCAGTGCTCCGGACCCCTACGAGCAGTACTTC
TRBD1 - TRBJ2-5 TRBV19 CASSIVRDRYQETQYF TGTGCCAGTAGTATAGTTCGGGACAGGTACCAAGAGACCCAGTACTTC
- - TRBJ1-5 TRBV7-2 CASSLVKLGAQHF TGTGCCAGCAGCTTAGTAAAGCTTGGAGCCCAGCATTTT
- - TRBJ1-5 TRBV18 CASSSSKAGFYLDQPQHF TGTGCCAGCTCATCCTCGAAAGCGGGATTCTACCTTGATCAGCCCCAGCATTTT
TRBD1 - TRBJ1-6 TRBV19 CASSLRDSYSPLHF TGTGCCAGTAGCCTCCGGGACAGCTATTCACCCCTCCACTTT
TRBD1 few TRBJ2-7 TRBV7-2 CASSEATGGFAEQYF TGTGCCAGCAGCGAGGCGACAGGGGGTTTTGCCGAGCAGTACTTC
- - TRBJ2-5 TRBV18 CASSPSQGGGETQYF TGTGCCAGCTCACCATCTCAGGGTGGAGGAGAGACCCAGTACTTC
- - TRBJ2-7 TRBV5-1 CASSPLGGEQYF TGCGCCAGCAGCCCTCTTGGTGGCGAGCAGTACTTC
- - TRBJ1-1 TRBV10-3 CAISTDRNTEAFF TGTGCCATCAGTACCGACAGGAACACTGAAGCTTTCTTT
- - TRBJ1-5 TRBV2 CASSERQSNQPQHF TGTGCCAGCAGTGAAAGGCAGAGCAATCAGCCCCAGCATTTT
- - TRBJ1-1 TRBV6-5 CASSPGVEVNTEAFF TGTGCCAGCAGTCCCGGTGTAGAGGTGAACACTGAAGCTTTCTTT
TRBD1 - TRBJ1-2 TRBV5-1 CASSLDRGLDGYTF TGCGCCAGCAGCTTAGACAGGGGGCTCGATGGCTACACCTTC
TRBD1 once TRBJ2-1 TRBV7-3 CASSLMDRDEQFF TGTGCCAGCAGCTTAATGGACAGGGATGAGCAGTTCTTC
- - TRBJ1-4 TRBV6-2/TRBV6-3 CASSLAGKNNEKLFF TGTGCCAGCAGCCTCGCGGGAAAGAATAATGAAAAACTGTTTTTT
- - TRBJ1-2 TRBV12-5 CASGLPQGDPLGYTF TGTGCTAGTGGTTTGCCACAGGGAGATCCTCTCGGCTACACCTTC
TRBD1 - TRBJ1-2 TRBV20-1 CSASRQGTTNYGYTF TGCAGTGCTAGTAGACAGGGGACCACTAACTATGGCTACACCTTC
- - TRBJ1-4 TRBV25-1 CASSESGVTLTNEKLFF TGTGCCAGCAGTGAATCGGGGGTCACCTTAACTAATGAAAAACTGTTTTTT
- - TRBJ1-3 TRBV7-2 CASSLDSFSGNTIYF TGTGCCAGCAGCTTAGACAGCTTCTCTGGAAACACCATATATTTT
- - TRBJ1-1 TRBV6-5 CASSYSRMTEAFF TGTGCCAGCAGTTACTCGAGAATGACTGAAGCTTTCTTT
TRBD2 once TRBJ2-5 TRBV4-3 CASSQVAGGQETQYF TGCGCCAGCAGCCAAGTCGCGGGGGGGCAAGAGACCCAGTACTTC
TRBD1 few TRBJ1-1 TRBV18 CASSKDRGSEAFF TGTGCCAGCTCAAAGGACAGGGGGTCTGAAGCTTTCTTT
TRBD1 - TRBJ1-5 TRBV7-2 CASSFVGTGDNQPQHF TGTGCCAGCAGCTTCGTTGGGACAGGGGACAATCAGCCCCAGCATTTT
- - TRBJ1-2 TRBV19 CASSTREGNYGYTF TGTGCCAGTAGCACCCGTGAAGGGAACTATGGCTACACCTTC
- - TRBJ2-4 TRBV7-2 CASSLTGSAKNIQYF TGTGCCAGCAGCTTAACAGGATCGGCCAAAAACATTCAGTACTTC
- - TRBJ1-5 TRBV6-6 CASRGGGGQPQHF TGTGCCAGCAGGGGTGGGGGAGGTCAGCCCCAGCATTTT
- - TRBJ2-3 TRBV10-3 CAISQLGDTQYF TGTGCCATCAGCCAACTAGGTGATACGCAGTATTTT
- - TRBJ2-6 TRBV30 CAWSEGQSSGANVLTF TGTGCCTGGAGTGAAGGGCAGAGCTCTGGGGCCAACGTCCTGACTTTC
TRBD1 - TRBJ1-4 TRBV3-1/TRBV3-2 CASSRRGGYEKLFF TGTGCCAGCAGTCGCAGGGGGGGATATGAAAAACTGTTTTTT
- - TRBJ1-1 TRBV2 CASKLEQGNTEAFF TGTGCCAGCAAGCTTGAACAGGGTAACACTGAAGCTTTCTTT
- - TRBJ1-2 TRBV5-1 CASSLEGGANYGYTF TGCGCCAGCAGCTTGGAAGGGGGGGCTAACTATGGCTACACCTTC
TRBD2 - TRBJ2-7 TRBV10-1 CASSEGLAGKPEQYF TGCGCCAGCAGTGAAGGACTAGCGGGGAAACCCGAGCAGTACTTC
TRBD2 - TRBJ2-5 TRBV7-3 CASSLWGGETQYF TGTGCCAGCAGCTTATGGGGGGGAGAGACCCAGTACTTC
- - TRBJ1-5 TRBV7-6 CASSPSWGRNQPQHF TGTGCCAGCAGCCCAAGCTGGGGGAGAAATCAGCCCCAGCATTTT
- - TRBJ1-2 TRBV20-1 CSATTNYGYTF TGCAGTGCCACGACTAACTATGGCTACACCTTC
- - TRBJ2-5 TRBV4-1 CASSQDGTWETQYF TGCGCCAGCAGCCAAGACGGGACTTGGGAGACCCAGTACTTC
- - TRBJ1-5 TRBV19 CASRVGGLGNQPQHF TGTGCCAGTAGGGTAGGGGGTTTAGGTAATCAGCCCCAGCATTTT
TRBD1 - TRBJ2-1 TRBV7-2 CASSPDRGSYNEQFF TGTGCCAGCAGCCCGGACAGGGGCTCCTACAATGAGCAGTTCTTC
TRBD2 - TRBJ2-3 TRBV5-4 CASSLKLAGGLSTDTQYF TGTGCCAGCAGCTTGAAGCTAGCGGGGGGCCTTAGCACAGATACGCAGTATTTT
TRBD2 - TRBJ2-7 TRBV5-5 CASSFGGAAYEQYF TGTGCCAGCAGCTTCGGGGGGGCAGCCTACGAGCAGTACTTC
- - TRBJ2-1 TRBV30 CAWSSRDEQFF TGTGCCTGGAGCTCGCGGGATGAGCAGTTCTTC
- - TRBJ2-7 TRBV7-3 CASSLLPGGDHEQYF TGTGCCAGCAGCTTACTTCCGGGGGGCGACCACGAGCAGTACTTC
- - TRBJ2-3 TRBV7-9 CASSLAQGASTDTQYF TGTGCCAGCAGCTTAGCCCAGGGTGCTAGCACAGATACGCAGTATTTT